Below, one TCR beta chain is given with its context. Antigen: not known. The sample holds other DNA sequences that translate to the same CDR3. This entry is derived from a study of shared clonotypes between healthy human individuals. Terminally differentiated effector memory CD45RA+ cells were left out of the naive CD8 fraction, which was CD45RO-negative and positively selected for CCR7. All donors were Caucasian adults living in Nashville, Tennessee. Germline values: CDR1 SGHRS, CDR2 YFSETQ. CDR3 length: 14 amino acids. Trimming removed 0 bases at V and 2 bases at J, with 9 bases between. Several immunoSEQ 96-well plates shared each subset's DNA, each plate a replicate. The data were produced by immunoSEQ multiplex PCR, yet TCRdb's version contains in-frame clones alone and is incomplete. The table includes approximately 2,200,000 clones, roughly 91% detected once. Study-wide results and limits: A limitation of the genetic and exposure-history diversity represented arose from few donors. The expectation was that sequencing depth would affect clonotype sharing among donors.

The sample was naive CD8+ T cells from PBMCs. This sequence originates from a man between 18 and 35 years old in good health. Some clones in this sample may be carry-over from other donors' samples. This chain links TRBV5-1 with TRBJ2-7; the D gene is possibly TRBD1 (6 bases). The CDR3: CASSLGAGAYEQYF. CDR3 in DNA: TGCGCCAGCAGCTTGGGGGCAGGGGCCTACGAGCAGTACTTC.